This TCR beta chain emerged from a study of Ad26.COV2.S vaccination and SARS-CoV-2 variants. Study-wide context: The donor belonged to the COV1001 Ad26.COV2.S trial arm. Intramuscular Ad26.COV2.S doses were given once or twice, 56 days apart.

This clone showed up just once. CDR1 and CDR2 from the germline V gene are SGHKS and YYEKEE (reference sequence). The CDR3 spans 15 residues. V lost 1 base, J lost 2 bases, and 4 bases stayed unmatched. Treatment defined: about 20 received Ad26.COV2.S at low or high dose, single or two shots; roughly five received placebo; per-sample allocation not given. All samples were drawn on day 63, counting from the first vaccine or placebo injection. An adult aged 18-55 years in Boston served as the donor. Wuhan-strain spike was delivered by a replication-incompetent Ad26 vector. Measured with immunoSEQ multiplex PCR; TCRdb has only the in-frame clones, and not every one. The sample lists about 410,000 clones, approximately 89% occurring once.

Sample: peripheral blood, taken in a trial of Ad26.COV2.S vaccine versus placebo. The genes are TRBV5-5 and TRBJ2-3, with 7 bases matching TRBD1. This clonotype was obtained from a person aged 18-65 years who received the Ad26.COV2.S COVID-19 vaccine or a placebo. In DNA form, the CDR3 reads TGTGCCAGCAGCTTGCGGGACAGACACACAGATACGCAGTATTTT. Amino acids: CASSLRDRHTDTQYF.